This TCR beta chain was sequenced during a study of blood T cell repertoires in COVID-19. The overall study: Researchers got acute and convalescent COVID-19 samples from the United States, Italy and Spain. Nucleic acid was either cDNA or gDNA, and it came from T cells, B-cell-depleted T cells, or PBMCs.

With V trimmed by 5 bases and J by 3 bases, 5 bases remained unmatched. CDR1 SEHNR and CDR2 FQNEAQ come from the germline V gene (reference sequence). The CDR3 length is 16 residues. Points on this clone: The identical CDR3 is also encoded by other nucleotide sequences in the sample.

Original data processing: Amplification of reference gene primers provided the estimated nucleated cell counts. Clones were read by immunoSEQ multiplex PCR, and TCRdb kept only the in-frame ones, dropping some. The D gene and trimming were derived from the DNA, and the V and J assignments and clone size from that table. The data contain about 60,000 clones, 70% to 90% of them singletons. The chain employs TRBV7-9 and TRBJ1-6; 9 bases are shared with TRBD1. The source material was peripheral blood. The source is a man aged 70-80 years with acute or convalescent COVID-19. DNA of the CDR3: TGTGCCAGCAGCCTGGGACAGGGCTTCTATAATTCACCCCTCCACTTT. Protein: CASSLGQGFYNSPLHF.